The T cell receptor beta chain described here comes from a study of vaccination and CD4 T cells after COVID-19. Germline V CDR1 and CDR2: DFQATT, SNEGSKA (reference sequence). The CDR3 is 14 residues long. J was trimmed by 5 bases and V by 1 base; bases with no gene match: 6. Cultured CD4+ T-cell DNA underwent Oncomine TCR Beta short-read sequencing. One entry per CDR3 protein, called by TCRdb with MiXCR from the PCR reads. The sample has around 19,000 distinct CDR3 sequences, just under 45% seen once; the top ten hold roughly 13%. Treatment noted: approximately 10-day PBMC culture with coronavirus spike peptide pools or control peptides (ViraFEST assay). In regard to this clonotype: Its matching antigen is unknown.

The V gene is TRBV20-1, the J gene TRBJ2-3, with TRBD2 matching over 7 bases. This receptor was taken from a human donor who had recovered from COVID-19. The sample was CD4+ T cells from blood, cultured in vitro. CDR3 in amino acids: CSARVAGVVDTQYF. The CDR3 DNA reads TGCAGTGCTAGAGTTGCGGGGGTGGTAGATACGCAGTATTTT.